The 29 T cell receptor beta chains given below trace back to one sample, sequenced in a study of graft-versus-host responses after intestinal transplantation. Data came from immunoSEQ multiplex PCR; TCRdb stores just in-frame clones and leaves some out. The top ten clones hold 0.15% to 0.2% of a sample with about 88,000 clones, about 94% of them seen once. What these receptors recognize is not known. The specimen was unstimulated CD4+ T cells sorted from spleen or lymph node cells, collected before transplant. Receptor source: a human donor who was the organ donor for an intestinal transplant.

The rearrangement links TRBV10-3 to TRBJ1-1; no reliable D call. Germline values: CDR1 ENHRY, CDR2 SYGVKD. Deletions cut 4 bases from V and 1 base from J, with 13 bases between. The CDR3 sequence is 15 residues long. In DNA form, the CDR3 reads TGTGCCATCAGTGGCTCCCGTAGTGGGAACACTGAAGCTTTCTTT. Translation gives CAISGSRSGNTEAFF.

The chain combines TRBV19 with TRBJ2-7, with 10 bases matching TRBD1. V lost 7 bases and J lost 4; bases outside the gene matches: 7. In germline, CDR1 is LNHDA, CDR2 SQIVND (reference sequence). This CDR3 is built from 14 residues. The DNA for the CDR3 is TGTGCCAGTATGGGGACAGGGGATCGGTACGAGCAGTACTTC. It codes for CASMGTGDRYEQYF.

The chain has TRBV11-2 and TRBJ2-7, with D hard to call. Germline-derived CDR1 and CDR2 are SGHAT and FQNNGV. V lost 5 bases and J lost 2, with 10 bases in between. The CDR3 has 13 amino acids. The CDR3 DNA reads as TGTGCCAGCAGCCCGACACTCCCCTACGAGCAGTACTTC. Protein sequence: CASSPTLPYEQYF.

This clone was observed a few times. The chain employs TRBV10-3 and TRBJ2-4, with D perhaps being TRBD1 or TRBD2 (5 bases each). CDR3 size: 11 residues. CDR1 and CDR2 (germline): ENHRY, SYGVKD. Trimming removed 11 bases from V and 4 bases from J, with 9 bases in between. The CDR3 protein is CASGTKNIQYF. CDR3 nucleotide sequence: TGTGCCTCAGGGACGAAAAACATTCAGTACTTC.

The chain links TRBV6-1 to TRBJ1-6, with D possibly matching TRBD1 (6 bases). The V end lost 4 bases, the J end lost 0 bases, and 16 bases lay between the germline ends. The CDR3 has 18 residues. Germline V CDR1 and CDR2: MNHNS, SASEGT. The CDR3: CASSGLTGFSSYNSPLHF. The CDR3 DNA reads as TGTGCCAGCAGTGGATTGACAGGATTTAGCTCCTATAATTCACCCCTCCACTTT.

CDR3 nucleotide sequence: TGTGCCAGCAGCTTAGTCCCCGGCGGCAGCCTCACTGAAGCTTTCTTT. Translation: CASSLVPGGSLTEAFF. This chain joins TRBV13 and TRBJ1-1; D gene ambiguous. Germline V gene sequence: CDR1 PRHDT, CDR2 FYEKMQ (reference sequence). With 1 base removed from V and 4 bases from J, the gap between germline ends came to 16 bases. There are 16 residues in the CDR3.

The genes are TRBV15 and TRBJ2-1, with 10 bases lining up with TRBD1. The V gene's germline CDR1 is LNHNV and CDR2 YYDKDF (reference sequence). Unmatched junction bases numbered 4, after V lost 5 bases and J lost 3 bases. The CDR3 is 15 residues long. The CDR3 is CATSVTGGYYNEQFF. The CDR3 nucleotides read TGTGCCACCAGCGTGACAGGGGGCTACTACAATGAGCAGTTCTTC.

The chain combines TRBV15 with TRBJ2-4, with TRBD2 as a possible D gene (6 bases). CDR3 length: 18 amino acids. Trimming stripped 0 bases from V and 0 bases from J, with 15 bases between. Per germline, CDR1 LNHNV and CDR2 YYDKDF (reference sequence). CDR3 residues: CATSREQAGGLAKNIQYF. CDR3 nucleotides: TGTGCCACCAGCAGAGAACAGGCCGGAGGGTTAGCCAAAAACATTCAGTACTTC. Complete variable domain (other parts from reference TRBV15 and TRBJ2-4): DAMVIQNPRYQVTQFGKPVTLSCSQTLNHNVMYWYQQKSSQAPKLLFHYYDKDFNNEADTPDNFQSRRPNTSFCFLDIRSPGLGDTAMYLCATSREQAGGLAKNIQYFGAGTRLSVL.

The chain carries TRBV7-9 and TRBJ1-3; TRBD1 matches at 9 bases. Looked up from germline, CDR1 is SEHNR and CDR2 is FQNEAQ (reference sequence). V trimming: 7 bases; J trimming: 3 bases; junction bases outside the gene matches: 7. The CDR3 length is 15 residues. The CDR3 here is CASTSGTGYGNTIYF. The CDR3 nucleotides are TGTGCCAGCACCTCCGGGACAGGGTATGGAAACACCATATATTTT.

The chain combines TRBV7-3 with TRBJ1-1; 9 bases match TRBD1. CDR1 is SGHTA and CDR2 is FQGTGA in the germline V gene. The trim removed 4 bases at V and 6 bases at J, leaving 9 bases unmatched. CDR3 length: 15 residues. CDR3: CASSSLGTGKSEAFF. The CDR3 DNA follows: TGTGCCAGCAGCTCGCTCGGGACAGGGAAATCTGAAGCTTTCTTT.

V usage is TRBV2 and J usage is TRBJ1-4, with D maybe TRBD1 (6 bases). CDR3 size: 12 residues. Between the trimmed V and J ends, which lost 5 bases and 13 bases, there was a span of 14 bases. The germline gives CDR1 SNHLY, CDR2 FYNNEI. The CDR3 protein is CASSQPGVGLFF. The CDR3 DNA reads as TGTGCCAGCAGTCAACCAGGGGTTGGACTGTTTTTT.

The chain combines TRBV7-9 with TRBJ2-5; D unclear. Trimming left V 0 bases short and J 2 bases short, with 1 base between. This CDR3 spans 12 amino acids. Germline V gene data show CDR1 as SEHNR and CDR2 as FQNEAQ (reference sequence). DNA for the CDR3: TGTGCCAGCAGCTTAGCTCAAGAGACCCAGTACTTC. It yields the protein CASSLAQETQYF.

V usage is TRBV28 and J usage is TRBJ2-3, with D unclear. V was clipped by 3 bases and J by 1 base, with 11 bases between them. The CDR3 totals 15 residues. Germline CDR1 and CDR2: MDHEN and SYDVKM. The CDR3 region is CASSFKRYGTDTQYF. The CDR3 region has the DNA TGTGCCAGCAGTTTCAAGAGGTATGGCACAGATACGCAGTATTTT.

Of note for this clone: At one end the junction does not follow the germline gene, possibly because of a read error. The genes are TRBV7-2 and TRBJ2-7, with TRBD1 identical over 7 bases. There are 12 residues in the CDR3. Germline-derived CDR1 and CDR2 are SGHTA and FQGNSA. CDR3 DNA: TGTGCCAGCAGCTCCACCATGGGACAGTGGAGCTTC. Translating it yields CASSSTMGQWSF.

The J gene is TRBJ2-2, the V gene TRBV29-1; a weak D match, TRBD1 (7 bases). Germline CDR1 reads SQVTM; CDR2 reads ANQGSEA. The CDR3 consists of 15 residues. Deletions cut 5 bases from V and 2 bases from J, with 15 bases between. CDR3 residues: CSVQVRGDNTGELFF. The CDR3, as DNA: TGCAGCGTTCAAGTCAGGGGGGATAACACCGGGGAGCTGTTTTTT.

This chain connects TRBV2 to TRBJ1-5, with unresolved D. The CDR3 has 14 residues. Deletions cut 1 base from V and 4 bases from J, with 8 bases between. CDR1 is SNHLY, CDR2 FYNNEI, per germline. This CDR3 is CASSEEVGNQPQHF. In DNA form, the CDR3 reads TGTGCCAGCAGTGAAGAGGTGGGAAATCAGCCCCAGCATTTT.

The chain has TRBV7-3 and TRBJ2-5; D possibly corresponds to TRBD2 (5 bases). V lost 5 bases, J lost 4 bases, and 17 bases lay in between. This CDR3 region has 15 residues. Germline V gene sequence: CDR1 SGHTA, CDR2 FQGTGA. The chain's CDR3 is CASSLRSDSGETQYF. For the CDR3, the DNA is TGTGCCAGCAGCCTTAGATCGGACTCGGGAGAGACCCAGTACTTC.

The chain couples TRBV6-6 to TRBJ2-5, with D hard to call. Germline V gene sequence: CDR1 MNHNY, CDR2 SVGAGI (reference sequence). This CDR3 comprises 14 residues. The V end was cut by 0 bases, the J end by 1 base, with 6 bases between. The CDR3 DNA sequence: TGTGCCAGCAGTTACTCACCTACCCAAGAGACCCAGTACTTC. The encoded protein is CASSYSPTQETQYF.

The CDR3 nucleotides read TGTGCCAGTACTGACACGGGAAGAACCTTCAATCAGCCCCAGCATTTT. Translated: CASTDTGRTFNQPQHF. The genes are TRBV19 and TRBJ1-5; D ambiguous. V lost 7 bases to trimming and J lost 3 bases, with 19 bases between them. The CDR3 is made up of 16 amino acids. Germline CDR1 and CDR2: LNHDA and SQIVND (reference sequence).

The V and J genes are TRBV4-1 and TRBJ1-1; 8 bases line up with TRBD1. V shed 0 bases, J shed 3 bases, and the junction held 3 bases outside the gene matches. The CDR3 spans 15 residues. Germline CDR1 is MGHRA and CDR2 is YSYEKL. The chain's CDR3 is CASSQEGQEDTEAFF. CDR3 in DNA: TGCGCCAGCAGCCAAGAGGGACAGGAAGACACTGAAGCTTTCTTT.

This clone was counted once. The CDR3 nucleotides are TGTGCCTGGAGTAGGATGGGGCTTGAAGCTTTCTTT. This encodes CAWSRMGLEAFF. The genes are TRBV30 and TRBJ1-1, with D tentatively TRBD1 (5 bases). The V and J ends lost 2 bases and 7 bases respectively, with 11 bases between them. CDR1 and CDR2 from the germline V gene are GTSNPN and SVGIG (reference sequence). The CDR3 length is 12 residues.

V usage is TRBV5-5 and J usage is TRBJ1-2; D not resolved. The CDR3 loop spans 14 amino acids. Germline V CDR1 and CDR2: SGHKS, YYEKEE (reference sequence). V lost 5 bases and J lost 4, with 15 bases in between. This chain's CDR3 is CASSYETAIYGYTF. DNA of the CDR3: TGTGCCAGCAGTTACGAAACAGCGATCTATGGCTACACCTTC.

The gene calls are TRBV5-6 and TRBJ2-5; D ambiguous. The DNA end is more similar to TRBJ2-7, so the J call may be wrong. This CDR3 is 14 amino acids long. Germline V gene data show CDR1 as SGHDT and CDR2 as YYEEEE. CDR3 sequence (DNA): TGTGCCAGCAGCCCCGGACGGCAGTCCTACGAGCAGTACTTC. Its protein is CASSPGRQSYEQYF.

The rearrangement links TRBV6-1 to TRBJ1-6; TRBD1 matches at 7 bases. This CDR3 has 13 amino acids. The V segment lost 11 bases and the J segment 7 bases; nucleotides outside the gene matches: 8. CDR1 is MNHNS and CDR2 is SASEGT in the germline V gene. The chain's CDR3 is CAGQGQKNSPLHF. CDR3 bases: TGTGCCGGTCAGGGACAGAAAAATTCACCCCTCCACTTT.

The chain recombines TRBV4-3 with TRBJ2-1; TRBD1 matches at 8 bases. The CDR3 extends over 13 amino acids. The V segment lost 3 bases and the J segment 15 bases; nucleotides outside the gene matches: 10. Germline V CDR1 and CDR2: LGHNA, YSLEER. CDR3 DNA: TGCGCCAGCAGCCAGGAACCCGGACAGGGCTCGTTCTTC. Its protein is CASSQEPGQGSFF.

The DNA of the CDR3 is TGTGCCAGCAGTTCACGGCCGGGACCGACAGATGAGCAGTTCTTC. Its translation: CASSSRPGPTDEQFF. The chain combines TRBV6-1 with TRBJ2-1; D is tentatively TRBD1 or TRBD2 (5 bases each). Germline V gene data show CDR1 as MNHNS and CDR2 as SASEGT. Trimming removed 5 bases at V and 8 bases at J, with 19 bases between. The CDR3 consists of 15 residues.

The chain employs TRBV11-2 and TRBJ1-3; D is undetermined. CDR3 length: 15 residues. The V gene lost 5 bases and the J gene lost 0 bases, with 11 bases spanning the gap. CDR1 SGHAT and CDR2 FQNNGV come from the germline V gene. CDR3: CASSTGQYSGNTIYF. The CDR3 DNA sequence: TGTGCCAGCAGCACCGGGCAGTACTCTGGAAACACCATATATTTT.

The chain joins TRBV7-2 to TRBJ1-1; D gene unclear. The V gene's germline CDR1 is SGHTA and CDR2 FQGNSA. The V end was cut by 5 bases, the J end by 1 base, with 17 bases between. The CDR3 consists of 16 residues. The CDR3 bases are TGTGCCAGCAGCAAGCAGGTTCAGACGGCGAACACTGAAGCTTTCTTT. It encodes CASSKQVQTANTEAFF.

This chain uses TRBV19 with TRBJ2-3, with a weak D call TRBD2 (5 bases). CDR1 and CDR2 (germline): LNHDA, SQIVND (reference sequence). This CDR3 is built from 14 residues. V was pared by 7 bases and J by 4 bases, with 15 bases between. As DNA, the CDR3 is TGTGCCAGTATGCGCGGGCCGCTTGCAGATACGCAGTATTTT. Protein product: CASMRGPLADTQYF.